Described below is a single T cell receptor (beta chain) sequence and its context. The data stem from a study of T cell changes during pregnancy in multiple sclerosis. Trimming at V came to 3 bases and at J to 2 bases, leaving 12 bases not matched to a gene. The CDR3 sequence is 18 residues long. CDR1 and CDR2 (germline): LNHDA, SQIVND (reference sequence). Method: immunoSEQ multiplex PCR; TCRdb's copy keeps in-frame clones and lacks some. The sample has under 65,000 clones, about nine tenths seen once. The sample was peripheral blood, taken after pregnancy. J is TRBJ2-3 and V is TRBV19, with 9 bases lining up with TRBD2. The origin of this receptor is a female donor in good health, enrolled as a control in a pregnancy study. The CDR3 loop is CASSMASGGILLTDTQYF. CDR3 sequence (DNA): TGTGCCAGTAGTATGGCCAGCGGGGGGATACTACTCACAGATACGCAGTATTTT.